This T cell receptor (beta chain) is drawn from a study of T cell responses to AZD1222 COVID-19 vaccine (dated by TCRdb to 2020 to 2022). Study-wide context: TCR sequencing covered more than 230 trial participants: about 210 given two doses of AZD1222 and approximately 26 given two doses of MenACWY control vaccine. Trial participants were enrolled by age into subgroups of 18-55, 56-69 and 70-plus years, and around 140, 26 and 57 TCR-sequenced participants, respectively, were included in these subgroups.

The CDR3 regions of human TCRbeta chains were subjected to immunosequencing. On the authors' methods: Repertoire TCRs were checked for matches against a reference library of SARS-CoV-2-specific TCRs that had been generated using the MIRA antigen-specificity platform. Breadth meant the fraction of unique TCRs that were SARS-CoV-2-associated, whereas depth meant the fraction of total T cells that were SARS-CoV-2-associated. Using the MIRA data, each spike-specific TCR was assigned both to the spike region to which the TCR was reactive and to a CD4 or CD8 class. Log10-transformed breadth and depth values were compared by one-way ANOVA with Sidak's multiple comparisons tests. What TCRdb holds here is the immuneACCESS table cut down to in-frame rearrangements. Part of the clones is not present; checked against another copy, under half of the missing clones reflect an unresolved V gene, and the others are unexplained. V and J calls and clone size are as listed in that table; D and trimming were resolved from the DNA. Recorded for this sample are about 42,000 clones; 88% of them occurred a single time. The ten biggest clones cover more than 20% of the sample.

V gives up 2 bases and J gives up 2 bases, and the segment between their germline ends measures 13 bases. The germline V gene gives CDR1 as MNHEY and CDR2 as SVGAGI. The CDR3 measures 15 amino acids from cysteine to phenylalanine. Left in the record is the CDR3 DNA by itself, 45 bases read in frame from the first base. Read against the paper, the sample's time point label means: about 28 days (+/-7) after the second vaccine dose. Because spike-specific TCR depth and breadth did not differ between the two schedules, AZD1222 recipients who got a second dose at roughly 4 weeks were pooled with those who got a second dose at roughly 12 weeks. Samples from vaccinated people were obtained from the UK trials COV001 and COV002, which included a single-blind randomized controlled phase 2/3 trial of AZD1222 (ChAdOx1 nCoV-19) in healthy adults. For TCRbeta chain sequencing, PBMC samples were collected from trial participants at day 0 and at day 28 after the second dose.

Findings and caveats that apply to the study as a whole: Because no day 14 peak-response samples were available, repertoires were characterized only after the peak T cell response. The whole spike protein was spanned by vaccine-associated CD4 TCRs, and dominant responses were seen in regions 160-218 and 743-854. A significant rise in spike-specific TCR breadth and depth was observed after two AZD1222 doses relative to day 0 and relative to MenACWY recipients. Reportedly, close to half of the unique spike-specific TCRs recognized epitopes lying outside the regions that are mutated in the B.1.351 and B.1.1.7 variants. The 56-69-year group was small, and its depth increase did not reach significance, likely because of low power. Most participants were white British and females outnumbered males, and the authors suggested that clonal diversity may have been underestimated. Conclusions about previously exposed vaccinees are limited because only five to seven AZD1222 recipients were SARS-CoV-2 seropositive at baseline.

This clone appeared once. The target of this receptor is not known. The input lacks base qualities; no much larger clone sits a single base away. Sequencing was performed on peripheral blood, taken 28 days after the second AZD1222 dose. This receptor was taken from an adult who received the AZD1222 COVID-19 vaccine. The chain joins TRBV6-5 to TRBJ2-7, with no reliable assignment of the D segment. The DNA is as follows: TGTGCCAGCAGTTACAGCGTCGCAGGCCCCTACGAGCAGTACTTC. Its coded protein is CASSYSVAGPYEQYF.